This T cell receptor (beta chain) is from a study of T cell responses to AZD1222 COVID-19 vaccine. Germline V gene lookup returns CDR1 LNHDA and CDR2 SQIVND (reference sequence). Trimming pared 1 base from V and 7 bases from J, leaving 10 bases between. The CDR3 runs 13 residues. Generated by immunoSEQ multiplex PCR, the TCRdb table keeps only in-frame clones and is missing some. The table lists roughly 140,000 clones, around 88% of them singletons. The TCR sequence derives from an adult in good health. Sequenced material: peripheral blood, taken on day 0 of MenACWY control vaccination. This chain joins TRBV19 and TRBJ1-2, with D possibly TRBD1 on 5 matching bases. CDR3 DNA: TGTGCCAGTAGTATAGCGGACATAGTTGGCTACACCTTC. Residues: CASSIADIVGYTF.